This T cell receptor (beta chain) is drawn from a study of T cell changes during pregnancy in multiple sclerosis. Libraries were prepared by immunoSEQ multiplex PCR; TCRdb keeps only in-frame clonotypes and omits some of them. The sample holds under 75,000 clones, about 90% seen once. Germline CDR1 and CDR2: MDHEN and SYDVKM. This CDR3 region has 13 residues. The V end lost 2 bases, the J end lost 5 bases, and 7 bases lay between the germline ends. This receptor was taken from a female donor with multiple sclerosis, enrolled in a pregnancy study. The chain combines TRBV28 with TRBJ1-5, with no clear D. The starting material was CD4+ T cells from peripheral blood mononuclear cells, obtained after pregnancy. CDR3 amino acids: CASSLRRDQPQHF. DNA of the CDR3: TGTGCCAGCAGTTTAAGGAGGGATCAGCCCCAGCATTTT. The full variable domain, in which reference TRBV28 and TRBJ1-5 provide the parts outside the CDR3, is DVKVTQSSRYLVKRTGEKVFLECVQDMDHENMFWYRQDPGLGLRLIYFSYDVKMKEKGDIPEGYSVSREKKERFSLILESASTNQTSMYLCASSLRRDQPQHFGDGTRLSIL.